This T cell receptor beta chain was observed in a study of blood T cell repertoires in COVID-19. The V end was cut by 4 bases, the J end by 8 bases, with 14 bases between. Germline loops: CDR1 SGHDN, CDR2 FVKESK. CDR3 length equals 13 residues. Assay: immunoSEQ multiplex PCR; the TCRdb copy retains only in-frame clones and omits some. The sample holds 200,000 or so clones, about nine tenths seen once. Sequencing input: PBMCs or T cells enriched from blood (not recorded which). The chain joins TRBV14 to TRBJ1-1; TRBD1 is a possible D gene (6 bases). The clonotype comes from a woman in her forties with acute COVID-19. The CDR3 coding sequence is TGTGCCAGCAGCCGGATTGGGGGGGCAGAAGCTTTCTTT. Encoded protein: CASSRIGGAEAFF.